Below, one T cell receptor beta chain is given with its context. Its antigen is unidentified. V was clipped by 7 bases and J by 5 bases; unmatched bases: 9. Germline loops: CDR1 MNHEY, CDR2 SMNVEV (reference sequence). The CDR3 contains 15 residues. This sample was taken from a study of beta chain features in type 1 diabetes. General study points: Within each of all four CD4+ subsets, Type 1 diabetes patients had TCRB CDR3s that were moderately but significantly shorter.

The entirety of the isolated RNA underwent reverse transcription, so expressed TCRB transcripts were sequenced. The assay was immunoSEQ multiplex PCR, and TCRdb's table has in-frame clones only and misses some. The sample consists of about 280,000 clones, around 16% of them appearing once. The sequence came from a man aged 18 to 29 with type 1 diabetes. The sample comprised naive CD4+ T cells from blood. V is TRBV27 and J is TRBJ1-5, with 9 positions matching TRBD1. The CDR3 loop reads CASMGGTGSDQPQHF. The CDR3 bases are TGTGCCAGCATGGGGGGGACAGGGAGCGATCAGCCCCAGCATTTT.